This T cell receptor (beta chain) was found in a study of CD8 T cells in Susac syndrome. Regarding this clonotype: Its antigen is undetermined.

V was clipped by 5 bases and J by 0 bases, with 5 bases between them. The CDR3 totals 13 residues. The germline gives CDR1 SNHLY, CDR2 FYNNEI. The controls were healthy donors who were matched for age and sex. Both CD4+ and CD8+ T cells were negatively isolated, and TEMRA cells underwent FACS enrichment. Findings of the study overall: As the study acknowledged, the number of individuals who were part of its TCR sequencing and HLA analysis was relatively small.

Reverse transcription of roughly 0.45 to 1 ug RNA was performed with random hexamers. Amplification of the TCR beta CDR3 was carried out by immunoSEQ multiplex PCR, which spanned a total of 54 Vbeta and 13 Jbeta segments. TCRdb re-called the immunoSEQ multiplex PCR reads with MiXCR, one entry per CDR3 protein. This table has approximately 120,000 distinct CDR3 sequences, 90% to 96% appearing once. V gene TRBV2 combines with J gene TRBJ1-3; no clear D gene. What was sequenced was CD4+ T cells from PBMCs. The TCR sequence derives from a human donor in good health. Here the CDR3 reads CASSRGSGNTIYF. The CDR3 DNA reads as TGTGCCAGCAGTCGGGGCTCTGGAAACACCATATATTTT.